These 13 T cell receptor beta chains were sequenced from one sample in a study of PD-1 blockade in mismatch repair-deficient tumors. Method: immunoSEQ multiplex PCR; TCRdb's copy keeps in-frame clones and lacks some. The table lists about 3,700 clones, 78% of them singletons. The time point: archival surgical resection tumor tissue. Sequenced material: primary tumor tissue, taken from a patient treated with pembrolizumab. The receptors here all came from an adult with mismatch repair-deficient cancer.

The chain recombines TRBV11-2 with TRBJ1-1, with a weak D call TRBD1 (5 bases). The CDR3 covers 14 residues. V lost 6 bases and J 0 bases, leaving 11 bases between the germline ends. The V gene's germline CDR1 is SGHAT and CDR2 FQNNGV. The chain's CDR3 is CASRAWGMNTEAFF. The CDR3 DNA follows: TGTGCCAGCAGGGCATGGGGCATGAACACTGAAGCTTTCTTT. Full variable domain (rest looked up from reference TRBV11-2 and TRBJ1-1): EAGVAQSPRYKIIEKRQSVAFWCNPISGHATLYWYQQILGQGPKLLIQFQNNGVVDDSQLPKDRFSAERLKGVDSTLKIQPAKLEDSAVYLCASRAWGMNTEAFFGQGTRLTVV.

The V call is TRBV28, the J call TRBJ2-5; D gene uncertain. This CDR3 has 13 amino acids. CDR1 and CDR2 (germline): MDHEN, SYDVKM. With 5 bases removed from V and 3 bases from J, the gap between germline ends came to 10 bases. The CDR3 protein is CASSVYLKETQYF. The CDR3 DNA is TGTGCCAGCAGTGTCTACCTGAAAGAGACCCAGTACTTC.

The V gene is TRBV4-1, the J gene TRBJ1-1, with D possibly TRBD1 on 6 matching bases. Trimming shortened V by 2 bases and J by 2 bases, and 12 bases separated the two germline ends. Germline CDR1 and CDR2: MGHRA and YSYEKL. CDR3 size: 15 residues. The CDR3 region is CASSQRTTGNTEAFF. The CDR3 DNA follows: TGCGCCAGCAGCCAAAGAACGACAGGTAACACTGAAGCTTTCTTT.

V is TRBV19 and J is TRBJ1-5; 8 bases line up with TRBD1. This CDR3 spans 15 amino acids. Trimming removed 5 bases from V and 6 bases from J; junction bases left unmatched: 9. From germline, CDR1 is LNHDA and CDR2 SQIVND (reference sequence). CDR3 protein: CASSQSRGQGQPQHF. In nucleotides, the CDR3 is TGTGCCAGTAGTCAATCCAGGGGGCAGGGTCAGCCCCAGCATTTT.

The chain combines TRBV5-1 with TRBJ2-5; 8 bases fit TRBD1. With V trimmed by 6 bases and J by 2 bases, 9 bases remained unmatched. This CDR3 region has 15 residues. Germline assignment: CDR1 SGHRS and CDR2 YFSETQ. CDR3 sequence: CASTRTGFAQETQYF. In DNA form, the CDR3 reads TGCGCCAGCACCCGGACAGGGTTCGCTCAAGAGACCCAGTACTTC.

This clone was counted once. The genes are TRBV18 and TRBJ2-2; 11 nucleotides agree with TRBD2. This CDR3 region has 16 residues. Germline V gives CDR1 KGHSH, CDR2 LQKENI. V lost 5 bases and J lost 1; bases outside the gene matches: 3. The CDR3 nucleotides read TGTGCCAGCTCAGCGACTAGCGGGGTGAACACCGGGGAGCTGTTTTTT. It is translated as CASSATSGVNTGELFF.

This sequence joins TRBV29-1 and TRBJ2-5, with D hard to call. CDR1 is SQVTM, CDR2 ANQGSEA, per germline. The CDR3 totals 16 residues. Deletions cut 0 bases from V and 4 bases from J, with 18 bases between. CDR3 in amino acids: CSVEDRSRSFSETQYF. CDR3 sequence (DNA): TGCAGCGTTGAAGATCGCTCGCGAAGCTTCTCAGAGACCCAGTACTTC.

Here the CDR3 DNA reads TGTGCCAGCAGAAGGGGACAGGGGGTCTCCTACGAGCAGTACTTC. Protein product: CASRRGQGVSYEQYF. This chain connects TRBV6-1 to TRBJ2-7; 11 nucleotides line up with TRBD1. CDR1 and CDR2 from the germline V gene are MNHNS and SASEGT. The CDR3 is 15 amino acids. J lost 0 bases, V lost 6 bases, and 4 bases had no gene match.

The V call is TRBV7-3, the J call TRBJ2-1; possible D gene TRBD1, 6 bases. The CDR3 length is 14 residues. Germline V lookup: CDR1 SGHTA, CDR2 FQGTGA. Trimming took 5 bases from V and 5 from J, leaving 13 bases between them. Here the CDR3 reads CASSPQGPNNEQFF. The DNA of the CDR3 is TGTGCCAGCAGCCCACAGGGTCCGAACAATGAGCAGTTCTTC.

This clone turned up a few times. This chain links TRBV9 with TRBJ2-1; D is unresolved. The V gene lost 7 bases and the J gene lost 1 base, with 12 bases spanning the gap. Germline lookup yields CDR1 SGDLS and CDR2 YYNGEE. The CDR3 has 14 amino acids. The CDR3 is CASARDPSYNEQFF. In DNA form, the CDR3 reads TGTGCCAGCGCTAGAGATCCGTCCTACAATGAGCAGTTCTTC.

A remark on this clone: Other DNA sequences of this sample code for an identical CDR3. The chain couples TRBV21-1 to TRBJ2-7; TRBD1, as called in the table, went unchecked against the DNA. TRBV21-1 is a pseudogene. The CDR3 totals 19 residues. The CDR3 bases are TGTGCCAGCAGCAGAGGGACAGGGCCGACCCAAACTCCCATCTACGAGCAGTACTTC. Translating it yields CASSRGTGPTQTPIYEQYF.

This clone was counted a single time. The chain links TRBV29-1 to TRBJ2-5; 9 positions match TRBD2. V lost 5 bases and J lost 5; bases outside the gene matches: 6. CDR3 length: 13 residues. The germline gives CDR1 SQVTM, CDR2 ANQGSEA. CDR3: CSVRAGGGETQYF. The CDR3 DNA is TGCAGCGTTCGGGCGGGAGGGGGGGAGACCCAGTACTTC.

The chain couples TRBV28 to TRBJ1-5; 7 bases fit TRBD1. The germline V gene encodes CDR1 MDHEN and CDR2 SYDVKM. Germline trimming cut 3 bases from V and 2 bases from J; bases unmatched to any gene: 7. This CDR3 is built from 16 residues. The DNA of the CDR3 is TGTGCCAGCAGTTTGCTTACAGGGGTTGGCAATCAGCCCCAGCATTTT. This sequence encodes CASSLLTGVGNQPQHF.